A selection of T cell receptor beta chains follows, all from one sample in a study of pediatric ulcerative colitis. Sequencing was performed with immunoSEQ multiplex PCR; in TCRdb, only in-frame clones are kept and a portion is missing. The sample holds thousands of clones, roughly 89% seen once. Sequenced input: blood. Receptors originate from a girl aged 10-17 years who was a control in a study of pediatric ulcerative colitis. Each CDR3 is given with its conserved first and last residue. The order of the fields is J gene, D gene, V gene, clone size, CDR3 DNA, CDR3 protein. A D gene is named only where the DNA matches it firmly. Clone size is not always given. Where it is, it says once, few, many or a class for expanded clones.

>TRBJ2-2|TRBD2|TRBV5-1|-
TGCGCCAGCAGCTCAACTAGCGATAACACCGGGGAGCTGTTTTTT
CASSSTSDNTGELFF
>TRBJ1-1|-|TRBV5-4|once
TGTGCCAGCAGCTTGGATGGCCATCGGAGGGCTGAAGCTTTCTTT
CASSLDGHRRAEAFF
>TRBJ2-1|-|TRBV5-6|-
TGTGCCAGCAGCTTATCGGGGCTCGGTGAGCAGTTCTTC
CASSLSGLGEQFF
>TRBJ2-3|TRBD2|TRBV19|-
TGTGCCAGTAGTAATCTGGCGGGAGGGGGGACAGATACGCAGTATTTT
CASSNLAGGGTDTQYF
>TRBJ2-1|TRBD2|TRBV19|once
TGTGCCAGTAGTTACTCCCTGACTAGCGGGACTCTCAAGCAGTTCTTC
CASSYSLTSGTLKQFF
>TRBJ2-7|-|TRBV6-5|-
TGTGCCAGCAGTTACATGGGCAGTTCCTACGAGCAGTACTTC
CASSYMGSSYEQYF
>TRBJ1-4|TRBD1|TRBV7-8|-
TGTGCCAGCAGCTTTACAGGGGCAACTAATGAAAAACTGTTTTTT
CASSFTGATNEKLFF
>TRBJ2-6|TRBD1|TRBV19|-
TGTGCCAGCTCTGGACAGGGCAGCTCTGGGGCCAACGTCCTGACTTTC
CASSGQGSSGANVLTF
>TRBJ2-2|-|TRBV6-4|-
TGTGCCAGCAGTCAGGGGAACACCGGGGAGCTGTTTTTT
CASSQGNTGELFF
>TRBJ2-7|-|TRBV7-2|-
TGTGCCAGCAGCTTAGTCGCCCAGGTCTCCTACGAGCAGTACTTC
CASSLVAQVSYEQYF
>TRBJ1-1|TRBD1|TRBV5-1|-
TGCGCCAGCAGCTCCCGGGAGGGGGCAAGGGCCTTCTTT
CASSSREGARAFF
>TRBJ1-5|TRBD1|TRBV7-8|-
TGTGCCAGCCCCGGCAGGGGGAGTCAGCCCCAGCATTTT
CASPGRGSQPQHF
>TRBJ1-5|-|TRBV27|-
TGTGCCAGCAGCCCCGTGGGGTTGGGCAATCAGCCCCAGCATTTT
CASSPVGLGNQPQHF
>TRBJ2-7|-|TRBV28|-
TGTGCCAGCAGCCGGACAGCCTACGAGCAGTACTTC
CASSRTAYEQYF
>TRBJ2-5|-|TRBV28|-
TGTGCCAGCAGTCAGAGAGAGACCCAGTACTTC
CASSQRETQYF
>TRBJ2-7|TRBD1|TRBV11-3|once
TGTGCCAACCGAGGGGACAGCTACTACTACGAGCAGTACTTC
CANRGDSYYYEQYF
>TRBJ2-2|-|TRBV7-3|once
TGTGCCAGCAGCTCCGGGACTGGTAACACCGGGGAGCTGTTTTTT
CASSSGTGNTGELFF
>TRBJ2-1|-|TRBV6-5|-
TGTGCCAGCAGTTACATAGCGAGCTCCTACAATGAGCAGTTCTTC
CASSYIASSYNEQFF
>TRBJ1-5|TRBD1|TRBV28|few
TGTGCCAGCAGTTCGGGACAGCAACCTCGGCCCCAGCATTTT
CASSSGQQPRPQHF
>TRBJ1-1|-|TRBV5-6|-
TGTGCCAGCAGCTTGGGGCCACTCGAAGCTTTCTTT
CASSLGPLEAFF
>TRBJ2-2|TRBD1|TRBV6-4|-
TGTGCCAGCAGTGACGGACAGGCCGACACCGGGGAGCTGTTTTTT
CASSDGQADTGELFF
>TRBJ2-1|-|TRBV9|-
TGTGCCAGCAGCGTAATCCTTTCCAATGAGCAGTTCTTC
CASSVILSNEQFF
>TRBJ2-2|-|TRBV9|-
TGTGCCAGCAGCGTAGCTACCGGGGAGCTGTTTTTT
CASSVATGELFF
>TRBJ2-3|-|TRBV6-6|few
TGTGCCATCGTGGGGGGAACCACAGATACGCAGTATTTT
CAIVGGTTDTQYF
>TRBJ2-1|-|TRBV28|-
TGTGCCAGCAGTTTATCCAGCAACAATGAGCAGTTCTTC
CASSLSSNNEQFF
>TRBJ2-2|-|TRBV7-8|-
TGTGCCAGCAGCTTAGCATGGGGTGCGAACACCGGGGAGCTGTTTTTT
CASSLAWGANTGELFF
>TRBJ2-1|-|TRBV12-5|-
TGTGCTAGTGGTTCCTTCGGGGATGAGCAGTTCTTC
CASGSFGDEQFF
>TRBJ2-7|TRBD2|TRBV28|-
TGTGCCAGCAGAATGGGACTAGCGGGCACCAGCCGTGAGTACTTC
CASRMGLAGTSREYF
>TRBJ1-1|TRBD1|TRBV5-4|few
TGTGCCAGCAGCTGGTTACAGGGGGTGAACACTGAAGCTTTCTTT
CASSWLQGVNTEAFF
>TRBJ2-2|-|TRBV7-9|-
TGTGCCAGCAGCTTCCCCTACCTAGGGGGAAGCGCCACCGGGGAGCTGTTTTTT
CASSFPYLGGSATGELFF
>TRBJ1-2|-|TRBV2|few
TGTGCCAGCGCGGGACGGATCAACTATGGCTACACCTTC
CASAGRINYGYTF
>TRBJ2-2|-|TRBV5-4|-
TGTGCCAGCAGCTGGGCCCCGGGGGCGAACACCGGGGAGCTGTTTTTT
CASSWAPGANTGELFF
>TRBJ2-2|-|TRBV11-2|-
TGTGCCAGCAGCTTAGCGGGTCGGGAGTTAAACGGGGAGCTGTTTTTT
CASSLAGRELNGELFF
>TRBJ2-7|-|TRBV7-2|-
TGTGCCAGCAGCTTAAGGACGGGGAGCTCCTACGAGCAGTACTTC
CASSLRTGSSYEQYF
>TRBJ1-1|TRBD1|TRBV7-6|-
TGTGCCAGCAGCCAACAGGGGGCTCACACTGAAGCTTTCTTT
CASSQQGAHTEAFF
>TRBJ1-1|-|TRBV5-4|once
TGTGCCAGCAGCTCGATGGCTGAAGCTTTCTTT
CASSSMAEAFF
>TRBJ2-1|-|TRBV19|-
TGTGCCAGTAAAAAAGGTCAGGGCTACGTAGGCAATGAGCAGTTCTTC
CASKKGQGYVGNEQFF
>TRBJ2-5|-|TRBV29-1|-
TGCAGCGCTCAAGTGCCAGGGGAGACCCAGTACTTC
CSAQVPGETQYF
>TRBJ2-1|TRBD2|TRBV10-3|-
TGTGCCATCAGTAAAAAAGCATCGACTAGCGGGAGAGATGAGCAGTTCTTC
CAISKKASTSGRDEQFF
>TRBJ2-2|-|TRBV9|-
TGTGCCAGCAGGCCGGACGCGAACACCGGGGAGCTGTTTTTT
CASRPDANTGELFF
>TRBJ2-2|TRBD2|TRBV7-6|-
TGTGCCAGCAGCTTAGTAAGCGGGACGAACACCGGGGAGCTGTTTTTT
CASSLVSGTNTGELFF
>TRBJ1-2|-|TRBV27|-
TGTGCCAGCAGTTTTAAGGGGGTTGATGGCTACACCTTC
CASSFKGVDGYTF